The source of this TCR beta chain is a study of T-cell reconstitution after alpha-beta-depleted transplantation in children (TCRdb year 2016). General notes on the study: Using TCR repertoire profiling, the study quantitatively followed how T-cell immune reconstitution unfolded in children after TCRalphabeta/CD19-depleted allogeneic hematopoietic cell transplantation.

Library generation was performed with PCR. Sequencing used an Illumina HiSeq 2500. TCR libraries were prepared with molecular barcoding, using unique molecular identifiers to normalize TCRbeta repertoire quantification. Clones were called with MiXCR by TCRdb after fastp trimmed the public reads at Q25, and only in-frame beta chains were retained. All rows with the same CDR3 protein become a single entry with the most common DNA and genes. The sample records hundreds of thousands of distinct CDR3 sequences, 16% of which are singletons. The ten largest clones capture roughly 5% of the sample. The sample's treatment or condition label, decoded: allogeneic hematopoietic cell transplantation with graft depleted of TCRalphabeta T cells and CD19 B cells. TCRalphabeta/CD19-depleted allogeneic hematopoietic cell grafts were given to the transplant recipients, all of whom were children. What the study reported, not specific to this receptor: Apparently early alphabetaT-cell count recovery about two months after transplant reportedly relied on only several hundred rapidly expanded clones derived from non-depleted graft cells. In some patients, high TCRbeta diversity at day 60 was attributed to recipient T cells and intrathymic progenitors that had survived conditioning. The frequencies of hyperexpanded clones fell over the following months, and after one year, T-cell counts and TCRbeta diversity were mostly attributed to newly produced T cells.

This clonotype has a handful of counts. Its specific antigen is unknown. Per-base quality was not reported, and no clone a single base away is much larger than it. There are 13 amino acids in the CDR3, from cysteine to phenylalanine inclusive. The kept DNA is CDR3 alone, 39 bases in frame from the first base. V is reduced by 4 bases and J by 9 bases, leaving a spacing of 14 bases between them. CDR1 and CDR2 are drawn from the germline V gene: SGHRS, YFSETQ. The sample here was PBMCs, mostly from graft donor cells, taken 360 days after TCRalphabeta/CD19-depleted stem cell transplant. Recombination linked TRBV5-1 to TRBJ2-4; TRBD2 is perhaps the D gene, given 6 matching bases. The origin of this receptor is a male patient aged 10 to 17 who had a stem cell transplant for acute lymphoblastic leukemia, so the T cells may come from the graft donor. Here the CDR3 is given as CASSPRELGIQYF. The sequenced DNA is TGCGCCAGCAGCCCTCGGGAGTTGGGCATTCAGTACTTC. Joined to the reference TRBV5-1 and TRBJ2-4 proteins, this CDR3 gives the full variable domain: KAGVTQTPRYLIKTRGQQVTLSCSPISGHRSVSWYQQTPGQGLQFLFEYFSETQRNKGNFPGRFSGRQFSNSRSEMNVSTLELGDSALYLCASSPRELGIQYFGAGTRLSVL.